These T cell receptor beta chains were read from a single sample in a study of blood T cells in healthy people across ages. TCRdb itself ran the 5' RACE reads through MiXCR, one entry per CDR3 protein. The top ten clones hold roughly 10% of a sample with 900,000 to 950,000 distinct CDR3 sequences, around 29% of them seen once. These same data were also listed under a study on T cells of mothers and their children.

The sequenced sample consisted of blood. The source of these receptors is a middle-aged woman in good health. The CDR3 runs from the conserved cysteine through the conserved F or W. A D gene is named only where the DNA matches it firmly. Size is omitted from some rows. Given values are once, few, many or a class for expanded clones.

abundance	v_gene	j_gene	d_gene	len	CDR3aa	CDR3nt
NA	TRBV15	TRBJ2-7	NA	13	CATSRENRYEQYF	TGTGCCACCAGCAGAGAGAACCGCTACGAGCAGTACTTC
NA	TRBV6-5	TRBJ2-7	TRBD1	15	CASSGAGTGEYEQYF	TGTGCCAGCAGCGGTGCCGGGACAGGGGAGTATGAGCAGTACTTC
NA	TRBV19	TRBJ2-3	NA	13	CASTRTTRDTQYF	TGTGCCAGCACGAGGACCACCAGGGATACGCAGTATTTT
NA	TRBV5-1	TRBJ1-1	NA	16	CASSSLGVEPNTEAFF	TGCGCCAGCAGCTCCCTAGGGGTGGAGCCGAACACTGAAGCTTTCTTT
NA	TRBV12-3/TRBV12-4	TRBJ1-2	NA	16	CASGHSNLGINYGYTF	TGTGCCAGCGGTCACTCAAACCTAGGGATTAACTATGGCTACACCTTC
NA	TRBV4-3	TRBJ2-6	NA	17	CASSQEGEGPGADVLTF	TGCGCCAGCAGCCAAGAAGGCGAGGGCCCTGGGGCCGACGTCCTGACTTTC
NA	TRBV6-6	TRBJ1-5	NA	14	CASSYSQGKQPQHF	TGTGCCAGCAGTTACTCGCAGGGGAAGCAGCCCCAGCATTTT
many	TRBV11-1	TRBJ2-7	NA	15	CASSSRTTTPYEQYF	TGTGCCAGCAGCTCCCGGACAACGACCCCCTACGAGCAGTACTTC
few	TRBV12-3/TRBV12-4	TRBJ1-1	NA	14	CASSLGQKNTEAFF	TGTGCCAGCAGTTTAGGTCAGAAGAACACTGAAGCTTTCTTT
NA	TRBV3-1	TRBJ2-3	NA	17	CASGQDWGTFFTDTQYF	TGTGCCAGCGGCCAAGATTGGGGGACATTTTTCACAGATACGCAGTATTTT
few	TRBV20-1	TRBJ1-1	NA	12	CSPTLGNTEAFF	TGCAGTCCTACCCTGGGGAACACTGAAGCTTTCTTT
once	TRBV20-1	TRBJ2-3	NA	16	CSARPKIFRSTDTQYF	TGCAGTGCTAGACCCAAGATCTTCCGGAGTACAGATACGCAGTATTTT
NA	TRBV11-2	TRBJ1-2	NA	13	CASSRVTDYSYTF	TGTGCCAGCAGCCGGGTAACGGACTATAGCTACACCTTC
many	TRBV9	TRBJ1-4	NA	14	CASSVGGTNEKLFF	TGTGCCAGCAGCGTAGGAGGGACTAATGAAAAACTGTTTTTT
few	TRBV5-1	TRBJ1-1	TRBD1	14	CASSVGDRATEAFF	TGCGCCAGCAGCGTCGGGGACAGGGCTACCGAAGCTTTCTTT
NA	TRBV5-5	TRBJ2-1	NA	15	CASSLGGGSWNEQFF	TGTGCCAGCAGCTTGGGCGGGGGCAGTTGGAATGAGCAGTTCTTC
NA	TRBV11-3	TRBJ1-1	NA	17	CASSFPLGQGRGTEAFF	TGTGCCAGCAGCTTCCCTTTAGGTCAGGGGAGGGGCACTGAAGCTTTCTTT
few	TRBV6-6	TRBJ2-5	NA	16	CASSQTDDGFQETQYF	TGTGCCAGCAGCCAAACAGATGACGGGTTCCAAGAGACCCAGTACTTC
NA	TRBV20-1	TRBJ2-2	NA	13	CSGTTGVSGELFF	TGCAGTGGGACTACAGGGGTCTCCGGGGAGCTGTTTTTT
few	TRBV7-2	TRBJ2-7	NA	13	CASSFDRPYEQYF	TGTGCCAGCAGCTTCGACAGGCCCTACGAGCAGTACTTC
once	TRBV4-3	TRBJ2-1	TRBD1	15	CASSLGQVTQETQFF	TGCGCCAGCAGCCTAGGACAGGTTACGCAAGAGACCCAGTTCTTC
few	TRBV2	TRBJ2-3	NA	13	CASSLYYTDTQYF	TGTGCCAGCAGTTTATATTACACAGATACGCAGTATTTT
NA	TRBV2	TRBJ1-6	NA	14	CANSEEQGRSPLHF	TGTGCCAACAGTGAAGAGCAGGGGAGGTCACCCCTCCACTTT
few	TRBV3-1	TRBJ2-6	NA	18	CASSRRVGGISGANVLTF	TGTGCCAGCAGCCGCAGGGTCGGCGGAATCTCTGGGGCCAACGTCCTGACTTTC
NA	TRBV29-1	TRBJ1-1	NA	14	CSVIRSLENTEAFF	TGCAGCGTTATAAGGTCCCTAGAGAACACTGAAGCTTTCTTT
few	TRBV7-3	TRBJ2-3	NA	15	CASSLKPTYTDTQYF	TGTGCCAGCAGCTTAAAACCGACATACACAGATACGCAGTATTTT
many	TRBV20-1	TRBJ2-6	TRBD1	20	CSARGAGRTGRFSGANVLTF	TGCAGTGCTAGAGGAGCAGGGAGGACAGGGCGCTTCTCTGGGGCCAACGTCCTGACTTTC
few	TRBV19	TRBJ1-4	NA	12	CASSRADEKLFF	TGTGCCAGTAGTCGGGCCGATGAAAAACTGTTTTTT
NA	TRBV2	TRBJ2-6	NA	17	CASSESRTHSGANVLTF	TGTGCCAGCAGTGAAAGCAGGACCCACTCTGGGGCCAACGTCCTGACTTTC
NA	TRBV29-1	TRBJ2-3	NA	16	CSVDRRGQENTDTQYF	TGCAGCGTTGATCGGAGGGGCCAGGAGAACACAGATACGCAGTATTTT
NA	TRBV7-2	TRBJ2-7	TRBD1	16	CASSTGPGTGIYEQYF	TGTGCCAGCAGCACCGGCCCTGGGACAGGAATCTACGAGCAGTACTTC
NA	TRBV29-1	TRBJ2-1	TRBD1	12	CSVDQGAVEQFF	TGCAGCGTTGACCAGGGGGCGGTTGAGCAGTTCTTC
few	TRBV7-6	TRBJ1-5	NA	15	CASSLGPTDNQPQHF	TGTGCCAGCAGCTTAGGGCCCACTGACAATCAGCCCCAGCATTTT
NA	TRBV5-6	TRBJ2-5	NA	15	CASTSQGRRQETQYF	TGTGCCAGCACCTCCCAGGGGCGGCGCCAAGAGACCCAGTACTTC
many	TRBV7-6	TRBJ2-1	NA	17	CASSLAGGRNYENEQFF	TGTGCCAGCAGCTTAGCTGGGGGGCGGAATTATGAGAATGAGCAGTTCTTC
NA	TRBV14	TRBJ2-4	TRBD1	13	CASSGTGGREQYF	TGTGCCAGCTCCGGGACAGGGGGGAGGGAGCAGTACTTC
NA	TRBV30	TRBJ2-1	TRBD2	13	CAWTPAGGWEQFF	TGTGCCTGGACCCCGGCGGGGGGCTGGGAGCAGTTCTTC
NA	TRBV7-2	TRBJ1-1	NA	15	CASSSGAGGHTEAFF	TGTGCCAGCAGCTCGGGGGCTGGGGGGCACACTGAAGCTTTCTTT
NA	TRBV18	TRBJ2-2	NA	15	CASSRLSRDTGELFF	TGTGCCAGCTCACGTCTTAGCAGGGACACCGGGGAGCTGTTTTTT
NA	TRBV20-1	TRBJ1-2	NA	17	CSARGLLPRAGLDGYTF	TGCAGTGCTAGAGGTTTGCTGCCGAGGGCAGGATTGGATGGCTACACCTTC